The sample holds many counts of the clone carrying this T cell receptor (beta chain). The data derive from a study of early T cells in non-severe SARS-CoV-2 infection. Study in general: Sequencing used unsorted whole-blood bulk RNA, so chains lack pairing.

The CDR3 spans 19 residues. In germline, CDR1 is MNHNS, CDR2 SASEGT. V dropped 5 bases and J dropped 2 bases, with 25 bases sitting between them. Using its own MiXCR run on the 5' RACE reads, TCRdb lists one record per CDR3 protein. The sample yields about 130,000 distinct CDR3 sequences, about 15% seen once. The clonotype originates from an adult who was a healthcare worker with PCR-confirmed SARS-CoV-2 infection or an uninfected control (not recorded which). Sequenced material: whole blood. The chain couples TRBV6-1 to TRBJ2-1, with TRBD1 as a possible D gene (5 bases). CDR3 DNA: TGTGCCAGCAGTCCCGAGACTGACCAGGGTATGCGTCCCTACAATGAGCAGTTCTTC. It encodes CASSPETDQGMRPYNEQFF.